This T cell receptor (beta chain) was obtained from a study of T cell responses to AZD1222 COVID-19 vaccine. General study results and limits: Spike was spanned by vaccine-associated CD4 TCRs, which were dominant at 160-218 and 743-854.

V lost 2 bases and J 6 bases, leaving 6 bases between the germline ends. This CDR3 region has 12 residues. Germline values: CDR1 SGHTA, CDR2 FQGNSA. With regard to this clone: The target antigen is unknown.

Here immunoSEQ multiplex PCR was the method, and the copy in TCRdb shows in-frame clones only, minus some. The table includes 130,000 or so clones, 80% to 95% detected once. This TCR came from an adult who received the AZD1222 COVID-19 vaccine. The chain links TRBV7-2 to TRBJ2-3; D not resolved. Specimen: peripheral blood, collected 28 days after the second AZD1222 dose. CDR3 region: CASSLSLDTQYF. In DNA form, the CDR3 reads TGTGCCAGCAGCTTATCCCTGGATACGCAGTATTTT.